The 10 T cell receptor beta chains below all came from one sample that was sequenced in a study of OX40 agonist ivuxolimab in advanced cancers. Produced via immunoSEQ multiplex PCR; TCRdb's table is partial and in-frame only. The repertoire has approximately 58,000 clones, around 93% of them found once; the top ten carry 12%. The material sequenced was CD4+ or CD8+ T cells sorted from blood, taken in a trial of the OX40 agonist ivuxolimab. Receptors originate from an adult with an advanced solid tumor such as melanoma, head and neck, liver or kidney cancer.

This chain joins TRBV7-9 and TRBJ2-1; the D call may be TRBD1 or TRBD2 (6 bases each). Deletions cut 1 base from V and 5 bases from J, with 18 bases between. CDR1 and CDR2 from the germline V gene are SEHNR and FQNEAQ (reference sequence). The CDR3 covers 17 residues. This CDR3 reads CASSLGGGRDLNNEQFF. The CDR3 region has the DNA TGTGCCAGCAGCTTAGGAGGGGGGAGAGACCTTAACAATGAGCAGTTCTTC.

The chain joins TRBV11-2 to TRBJ2-1; 7 bases agree with TRBD2. Germline CDR1 is SGHAT and CDR2 is FQNNGV. V shed 5 bases, J shed 7 bases, and the junction held 20 bases outside the gene matches. The CDR3 has 18 residues. The DNA for the CDR3 is TGTGCCAGCAGCACACCCCCCGGAGTGGAGCGGGATAGGAATGAGCAGTTCTTC. Encoded protein: CASSTPPGVERDRNEQFF.

V usage is TRBV28 and J usage is TRBJ2-1, with TRBD1 as a possible D gene (6 bases). Trimming cost V 3 bases and J 9 bases, with 18 bases left between them. This CDR3 has 15 amino acids. CDR1 is MDHEN, CDR2 SYDVKM, per germline. CDR3 sequence reads: CASSFWGARGGEQFF. The CDR3 nucleotides read TGTGCCAGCAGTTTCTGGGGCGCCAGAGGGGGTGAGCAGTTCTTC.

This sequence joins TRBV27 and TRBJ2-7; 8 nucleotides match TRBD1. The CDR3 sequence is 14 residues long. J gave up 4 bases and V 6 bases, and 8 bases lay outside the gene matches. Germline CDR1 and CDR2: MNHEY and SMNVEV (reference sequence). CDR3 amino acids: CASSPGQGRYEQYF. The CDR3 coding sequence is TGTGCCAGCAGCCCAGGACAGGGACGGTACGAGCAGTACTTC.

The genes are TRBV14 and TRBJ2-5; 10 bases are a match to TRBD2. Unmatched junction bases numbered 10, after V lost 4 bases and J lost 2 bases. CDR1 and CDR2 from the germline V gene are SGHDN and FVKESK. There are 17 residues in the CDR3. CDR3 residues: CASSLDATSGIQETQYF. Here the CDR3 DNA reads TGTGCCAGCAGCCTTGATGCAACTAGCGGGATACAAGAGACCCAGTACTTC.

The count of this clone is one. The V and J genes are TRBV27 and TRBJ2-2; D uncertain. Between the trimmed V and J ends, which lost 4 bases and 7 bases, there was a span of 4 bases. Germline CDR1 is MNHEY and CDR2 is SMNVEV (reference sequence). The CDR3 spans 11 residues. CDR3 sequence: CASSSSGELFF. The CDR3 DNA follows: TGTGCCAGCAGTTCAAGCGGGGAGCTGTTTTTT.

The rearrangement joins TRBV19 to TRBJ2-2, with a possible D match to TRBD2 (5 bases). V was shortened by 8 bases and J by 4 bases, with 11 bases between the two germline ends. Germline V gene lookup returns CDR1 LNHDA and CDR2 SQIVND (reference sequence). This CDR3 is built from 13 residues. CDR3 sequence: CASGAEVTGELFF. The CDR3 DNA reads as TGTGCCAGTGGTGCGGAGGTCACCGGGGAGCTGTTTTTT.

For the CDR3, the DNA is TGTGCCAGCGGGGGGGACCGCTACGAGCAGTACTTC. Protein: CASGGDRYEQYF. The gene calls are TRBV7-8 and TRBJ2-7; TRBD2 matches at 7 bases. V shed 8 bases and J 3 bases; nucleotides not matched to a gene: 4. Germline assignment: CDR1 SGHVS and CDR2 FQNEAQ. This CDR3 comprises 12 residues.

This rearrangement joins TRBV28 to TRBJ2-7; possible D gene TRBD2, 6 bases. CDR1 MDHEN and CDR2 SYDVKM come from the germline V gene. The CDR3 has 14 amino acids. V lost 5 bases to trimming and J lost 4 bases, with 15 bases between them. CDR3 DNA: TGTGCCAGCAGTCCCCCCCGGGAGTTTTACGAGCAGTACTTC. This sequence encodes CASSPPREFYEQYF.

The genes are TRBV11-2 and TRBJ2-3; no clear D. This CDR3 is built from 11 residues. CDR1 and CDR2 from the germline V gene are SGHAT and FQNNGV. V was trimmed by 2 bases and J by 4 bases, leaving 1 base between them. The CDR3, as DNA: TGTGCCAGCAGCTTACCAGATACGCAGTATTTT. This sequence encodes CASSLPDTQYF.